Shown below are 28 T cell receptor beta chains from a single sample sequenced in a study of blood T cell repertoires in COVID-19. The repertoire was sequenced with immunoSEQ multiplex PCR; TCRdb's copy has only in-frame clones and lacks some. The data show 110,000 or so clones, 84% seen once. Sequences were obtained from peripheral blood. Every receptor here comes from a woman over 75 with active or convalescent COVID-19.

The chain links TRBV10-3 to TRBJ2-7, with 8 bases that match TRBD1. Germline V CDR1 and CDR2: ENHRY, SYGVKD. J gave up 4 bases and V 2 bases, and 7 bases lay outside the gene matches. There are 15 residues in the CDR3. CDR3 in amino acids: CAISERSGGAYEQYF. The CDR3 coding sequence is TGTGCCATCAGTGAGAGGTCAGGGGGCGCTTACGAGCAGTACTTC.

CDR3 nucleotide sequence: TGTGCCAGCAGCTTGAACACAGGGCAAAGAATCTCTGAAGCTTTCTTT. It codes for CASSLNTGQRISEAFF. This chain uses TRBV5-4 with TRBJ1-1; D is perhaps TRBD1 (6 bases). Trimming took 1 base from V and 6 from J, leaving 19 bases between them. This CDR3 has 16 residues. CDR1 and CDR2 (germline): SGHNT, YYREEE (reference sequence).

This chain links TRBV6-6 with TRBJ2-7; 7 nucleotides align to TRBD1. The germline V gene has CDR1 MNHNY and CDR2 SVGAGI (reference sequence). The trim removed 7 bases at V and 1 base at J, leaving 4 bases unmatched. The CDR3 has 13 residues. The CDR3 loop is CASKQGRSYEQYF. CDR3 bases: TGTGCCAGCAAACAGGGGCGGTCCTACGAGCAGTACTTC.

This rearrangement joins TRBV7-8 to TRBJ1-2; unclear D gene. Trimming took 5 bases from V and 4 from J, leaving 11 bases between them. The germline CDR1 and CDR2 sequences are SGHVS and FQNEAQ. The CDR3 contains 13 residues. The CDR3 nucleotides read TGTGCCAGCAGCAATTCGGGTATCTATGGCTACACCTTC. This sequence encodes CASSNSGIYGYTF.

The rearrangement uses TRBV6-5 and TRBJ2-5; TRBD2 agrees at 8 bases. There are 13 residues in the CDR3. With V trimmed by 6 bases and J by 9 bases, 9 bases remained unmatched. In germline, CDR1 is MNHEY, CDR2 SVGAGI. CDR3 residues: CASRRDTGGAQYF. CDR3 DNA sequence: TGTGCCAGCAGACGGGACACCGGGGGGGCCCAGTACTTC.

The V call is TRBV6-1, the J call TRBJ2-1; D perhaps matches TRBD2 (6 bases). Germline CDR1 MNHNS, CDR2 SASEGT. V lost 9 bases and J lost 7, with 19 bases in between. The CDR3 loop spans 14 amino acids. The CDR3 region is CASSFVGRGNEQFF. The DNA for the CDR3 is TGTGCCAGTTCCTTTGTCGGGAGAGGGAATGAGCAGTTCTTC.

The chain carries TRBV19 and TRBJ1-5, with 10 nucleotides matching TRBD1. V trimming: 5 bases; J trimming: 3 bases; junction bases outside the gene matches: 7. Germline V gives CDR1 LNHDA, CDR2 SQIVND (reference sequence). This CDR3 region has 16 residues. CDR3 loop: CASSETGGFINQPQHF. CDR3 in DNA: TGTGCCAGTAGTGAGACAGGGGGCTTTATCAATCAGCCCCAGCATTTT.

CDR3 sequence reads: CASSPGTSGRAMKNEQFF. The DNA of the CDR3 is TGTGCCAGCAGCCCCGGGACTAGCGGGAGGGCCATGAAGAATGAGCAGTTCTTC. This chain joins TRBV7-9 and TRBJ2-1; TRBD2 matches at 16 bases. The germline V gene encodes CDR1 SEHNR and CDR2 FQNEAQ (reference sequence). V was pared by 5 bases and J by 7 bases, with 11 bases of the junction left unmatched. The CDR3 runs to 18 residues. Filled out from reference TRBV7-9 and TRBJ2-1, the complete variable domain reads DTGVSQNPRHKITKRGQNVTFRCDPISEHNRLYWYRQTLGQGPEFLTYFQNEAQLEKSRLLSDRFSAERPKGSFSTLEIQRTEQGDSAMYLCASSPGTSGRAMKNEQFFGPGTRLTVL.

This clone has a single count. This sequence joins TRBV18 and TRBJ2-1, with TRBD1 matching 12 bases. V trimming: 4 bases; J trimming: 7 bases; junction bases outside the gene matches: 8. Per the germline V gene, CDR1 is KGHSH and CDR2 is LQKENI. This CDR3 is 16 amino acids long. CDR3 in DNA: TGTGCCAGCTCACTATACCGGGACAGGGGGCAGAATGAGCAGTTCTTC. It specifies CASSLYRDRGQNEQFF.

V and J are TRBV18 and TRBJ2-1; tentative D call: TRBD2 (7 bases). CDR1 and CDR2 from the germline V gene are KGHSH and LQKENI. Between the trimmed V and J ends, which lost 0 bases and 0 bases, there was a span of 12 bases. CDR3 length: 17 residues. This chain's CDR3 is CASSPPGGGFSYNEQFF. Written as DNA, the CDR3 is TGTGCCAGCTCACCACCGGGCGGGGGCTTCTCCTACAATGAGCAGTTCTTC.

This clone showed up just once. The gene calls are TRBV6-5 and TRBJ2-3; TRBD1 matches 7 bases. The length of the CDR3 is 15 residues. The V gene's germline CDR1 is MNHEY and CDR2 SVGAGI. Losses at the gene ends were 4 bases for V and 3 bases for J; bases not matched to a gene: 7. The CDR3 loop reads CASSLRTGITDTQYF. In DNA form, the CDR3 reads TGTGCCAGCAGTTTAAGGACAGGAATAACAGATACGCAGTATTTT.

This clone has more than one count but fewer than ten. This sequence joins TRBV28 and TRBJ1-3; TRBD1 might be the D (6 bases). Trimming stripped 4 bases from V and 0 bases from J, with 16 bases between. In germline, CDR1 is MDHEN, CDR2 SYDVKM. The CDR3 length is 17 residues. The CDR3: CASSSLRTASSGNTIYF. The CDR3 nucleotides read TGTGCCAGCAGTTCCCTCCGGACAGCTAGCTCTGGAAACACCATATATTTT.

The V and J genes are TRBV3-1 (or the pseudogene TRBV3-2) and TRBJ2-1, with 8 nucleotides matching TRBD1. The CDR3 consists of 16 residues. CDR1 and CDR2 from the germline V gene are LGHDT and YNNKEL (reference sequence). J lost 9 bases, V lost 1 base, and 11 bases had no gene match. The CDR3 loop is CASSQAGGARISEQFF. CDR3 in DNA: TGTGCCAGCAGCCAAGCAGGGGGCGCGAGGATCAGTGAGCAGTTCTTC.

The CDR3 DNA reads TGTGCCAGCAGTTACTCCGGGACTTCGTACCAGCCCCAGCATTTT. This encodes CASSYSGTSYQPQHF. The genes are TRBV6-5 and TRBJ1-5, with D perhaps TRBD1 (5 bases). Germline V CDR1 and CDR2: MNHEY, SVGAGI. Between the trimmed V and J ends, which lost 0 bases and 7 bases, there was a span of 13 bases. The CDR3 totals 15 residues.

This clone was counted a single time. The chain has TRBV18 and TRBJ2-7, with 12 positions matching TRBD1. V gave up 3 bases and J gave up 4 bases; unmatched junction bases: 4. CDR3 length: 15 amino acids. The germline CDR1 and CDR2 sequences are KGHSH and LQKENI. The CDR3 here is CASSPGDRGHYEQYF. For the CDR3, the DNA is TGTGCCAGCTCACCGGGGGACAGGGGGCATTACGAGCAGTACTTC.

The chain has TRBV9 and TRBJ2-5; 7 bases are shared with TRBD2. The V gene's germline CDR1 is SGDLS and CDR2 YYNGEE. The CDR3 covers 14 residues. V shed 0 bases and J 2 bases; nucleotides not matched to a gene: 1. CDR3 region: CASSVGAGQETQYF. For the CDR3, the DNA is TGTGCCAGCAGCGTAGGAGCGGGGCAAGAGACCCAGTACTTC.

The V gene is TRBV7-9, the J gene TRBJ1-1, with 9 nucleotides matching TRBD1. Per the germline V gene, CDR1 is SEHNR and CDR2 is FQNEAQ (reference sequence). The CDR3 has 16 residues. V shed 3 bases and J 5 bases; nucleotides not matched to a gene: 10. CDR3 DNA sequence: TGTGCCAGCAGCTTGAGACGGGACAGGGACGAAACTGAAGCTTTCTTT. Protein: CASSLRRDRDETEAFF.

The chain employs TRBV28 and TRBJ1-2, with 8 bases that match TRBD1. CDR3 length: 14 amino acids. The germline CDR1 and CDR2 sequences are MDHEN and SYDVKM. V dropped 7 bases and J dropped 5; count of bases not matched to a gene: 9. The CDR3 DNA reads TGTGCCAGCATATCTCAGGGGGCTTATTATGGCTACACCTTC. This translates into CASISQGAYYGYTF.

The chain recombines TRBV6-1 with TRBJ1-2, with D unresolved. The CDR3 has 13 residues. V lost 1 base and J 7 bases, leaving 10 bases between the germline ends. Germline-derived CDR1 and CDR2 are MNHNS and SASEGT. The CDR3 protein is CASSEDPGGGYTF. The DNA of the CDR3 is TGTGCCAGCAGTGAAGACCCGGGAGGTGGCTACACCTTC.

The rearrangement joins TRBV7-9 to TRBJ2-2; D not resolved. CDR1 is SEHNR, CDR2 FQNEAQ, per germline (reference sequence). The CDR3 has 15 amino acids. V lost 1 base and J lost 1, with 7 bases in between. This CDR3 is CASSLGSGNTGELFF. The CDR3 region has the DNA TGTGCCAGCAGCTTAGGTTCGGGGAACACCGGGGAGCTGTTTTTT.

The genes are TRBV10-3 and TRBJ2-1, with D unclear. Trimming cost V 3 bases and J 6 bases, with 6 bases left between them. From germline, CDR1 is ENHRY and CDR2 SYGVKD. The CDR3 loop spans 12 amino acids. The chain's CDR3 is CAISERSNEQFF. In DNA form, the CDR3 reads TGTGCCATCAGTGAAAGGAGCAATGAGCAGTTCTTC.

In DNA form, the CDR3 reads TGTGCCAGCTCACCATCTGGGCAGATTAGCAATCAGCCCCAGCATTTT. Translation gives CASSPSGQISNQPQHF. The V and J genes are TRBV18 and TRBJ1-5; no reliable D call. Germline V lookup: CDR1 KGHSH, CDR2 LQKENI. The CDR3 spans 16 residues. Trimming removed 2 bases at V and 0 bases at J, with 11 bases between.

The chain couples TRBV19 to TRBJ1-1, with D possibly TRBD1 on 5 matching bases. Germline V CDR1 and CDR2: LNHDA, SQIVND (reference sequence). This CDR3 spans 14 amino acids. Between the trimmed V and J ends, which lost 5 bases and 1 base, there was a span of 11 bases. The CDR3: CASSPAGRNTEAFF. Here the CDR3 DNA reads TGTGCCAGTAGTCCTGCGGGGCGGAACACTGAAGCTTTCTTT. The whole variable domain, filled in from reference TRBV19 and TRBJ1-1, reads DGGITQSPKYLFRKEGQNVTLSCEQNLNHDAMYWYRQDPGQGLRLIYYSQIVNDFQKGDIAEGYSVSREKKESFPLTVTSAQKNPTAFYLCASSPAGRNTEAFFGQGTRLTVV.

The chain is built from TRBV7-6 and TRBJ2-1, with D tentatively TRBD1 (6 bases). The CDR3 is 14 residues long. V was trimmed by 2 bases and J by 5 bases, leaving 10 bases between them. Germline-derived CDR1 and CDR2 are SGHVS and FNYEAQ. This CDR3 reads CASSLTGKNNEQFF. CDR3 nucleotides: TGTGCCAGCAGCTTAACAGGGAAGAACAATGAGCAGTTCTTC. Supplemented by reference TRBV7-6 and TRBJ2-1, the full variable domain reads GAGVSQSPRYKVTKRGQDVALRCDPISGHVSLYWYRQALGQGPEFLTYFNYEAQQDKSGLPNDRFSAERPEGSISTLTIQRTEQRDSAMYRCASSLTGKNNEQFFGPGTRLTVL.

The chain has TRBV7-6 and TRBJ2-1; 10 bases are a match to TRBD2. Germline CDR1 is SGHVS and CDR2 is FNYEAQ. With 2 bases clipped from V and 4 bases from J, the junction kept 5 bases outside the gene matches. The CDR3 is 16 amino acids. CDR3 region: CASSLFSGRAYNEQFF. DNA of the CDR3: TGTGCCAGCAGCTTATTCAGCGGGAGGGCTTACAATGAGCAGTTCTTC. The variable domain in full, with the rest retrieved from reference TRBV7-6 and TRBJ2-1, is GAGVSQSPRYKVTKRGQDVALRCDPISGHVSLYWYRQALGQGPEFLTYFNYEAQQDKSGLPNDRFSAERPEGSISTLTIQRTEQRDSAMYRCASSLFSGRAYNEQFFGPGTRLTVL.

This rearrangement joins TRBV5-1 to TRBJ2-1, with 8 bases fitting TRBD1. The length of the CDR3 is 15 residues. V shed 4 bases, J shed 6 bases, and the junction held 9 bases outside the gene matches. The germline V gene encodes CDR1 SGHRS and CDR2 YFSETQ. CDR3 residues: CASSVAGTGFNEQFF. The CDR3 DNA follows: TGCGCCAGCAGCGTCGCCGGGACAGGTTTCAATGAGCAGTTCTTC.

The rearrangement links TRBV5-5 to TRBJ1-6; D perhaps matches TRBD1 (6 bases). From germline, CDR1 is SGHKS and CDR2 YYEKEE (reference sequence). The CDR3 spans 15 residues. Between the trimmed V and J ends, which lost 1 base and 6 bases, there was a span of 11 bases. DNA for the CDR3: TGTGCCAGCAGCTTGTGGACAGCGCTTAATTCACCCCTCCACTTT. Translating gives CASSLWTALNSPLHF.

The rearrangement joins TRBV6-1 to TRBJ2-3, with 7 positions matching TRBD2. Losses at the gene ends were 2 bases for V and 0 bases for J; bases not matched to a gene: 5. Germline V gene lookup returns CDR1 MNHNS and CDR2 SASEGT. The CDR3 loop spans 16 amino acids. The CDR3 DNA reads as TGTGCCAGCAGTGAATTGGCTAGCGGAAGCACAGATACGCAGTATTTT. It yields the protein CASSELASGSTDTQYF.